This entry is about one T cell receptor beta chain. The target antigen is unknown. Time point of the sample: week 11, during vaccination. A single vaccine dose contained 300 ug of mutant IDH1 20-mer peptide, and topical imiquimod was used with it. The V end was cut by 7 bases, the J end by 7 bases, with 17 bases between. Germline lookup yields CDR1 SNHLY and CDR2 FYNNEI. This CDR3 spans 14 amino acids. Produced via immunoSEQ multiplex PCR; TCRdb's table is partial and in-frame only. The sample carries some 130,000 clones, just under 80% recorded once. These data are taken from a study of a mutant IDH1 vaccine in newly diagnosed glioma.

Sequenced material: PBMCs, taken from a glioma patient whose treatment included an IDH1 peptide vaccine. This rearrangement joins TRBV2 to TRBJ2-1; weak D call: TRBD2 (6 bases). The clonotype originates from a man between 40 and 49 years old with glioma. This CDR3 reads CASKRAASGNEQFF. The CDR3 DNA reads as TGTGCCAGCAAGCGGGCGGCCTCTGGGAATGAGCAGTTCTTC.